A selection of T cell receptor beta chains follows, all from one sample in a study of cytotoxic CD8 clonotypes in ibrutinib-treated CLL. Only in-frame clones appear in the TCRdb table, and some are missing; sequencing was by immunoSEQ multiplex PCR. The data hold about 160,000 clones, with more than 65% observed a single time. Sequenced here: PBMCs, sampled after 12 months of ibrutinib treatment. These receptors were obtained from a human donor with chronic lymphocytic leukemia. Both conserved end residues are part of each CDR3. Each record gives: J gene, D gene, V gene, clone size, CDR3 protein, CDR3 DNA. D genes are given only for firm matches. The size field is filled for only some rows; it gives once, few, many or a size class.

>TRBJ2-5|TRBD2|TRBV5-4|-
CASSLVSSGLLRTQYF
TGTGCCAGCAGCTTGGTATCTAGCGGTCTACTACGGACCCAGTACTTC
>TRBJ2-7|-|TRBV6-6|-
CASSYAWGSFGGEQYF
TGTGCCAGCAGTTACGCCTGGGGCTCGTTTGGGGGTGAGCAGTACTTC
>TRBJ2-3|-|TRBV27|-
CASSLSLTDTQYF
TGTGCCAGCAGTTTATCCCTCACAGATACGCAGTATTTT
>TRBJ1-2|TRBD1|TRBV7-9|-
CASSTPLDRPYDDYGYTF
TGTGCCAGCAGTACGCCTTTGGACAGGCCGTACGATGACTATGGCTACACCTTC
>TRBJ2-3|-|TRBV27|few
CASSLGQGRTDTQYF
TGTGCCAGCAGTTTGGGGCAGGGGCGGACAGATACGCAGTATTTT
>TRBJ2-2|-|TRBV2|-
CASSEASLFTGELFF
TGTGCCAGCAGTGAAGCATCCCTATTCACCGGGGAGCTGTTTTTT
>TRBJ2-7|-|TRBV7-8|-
CASSPLTSRILSSYEQYF
TGTGCCAGCAGCCCTTTGACCTCGCGCATTCTGAGTTCCTACGAGCAGTACTTC
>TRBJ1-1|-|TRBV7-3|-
CASSPQGLNTEAFF
TGTGCCAGCAGCCCACAGGGCTTGAACACTGAAGCTTTCTTT
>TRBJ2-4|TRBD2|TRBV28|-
CASIQRGLAKNIQYF
TGTGCCAGCATCCAGCGGGGACTAGCCAAAAACATTCAGTACTTC
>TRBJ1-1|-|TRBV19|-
CASSPSLTEAFF
TGTGCCAGTAGTCCAAGCCTGACTGAAGCTTTCTTT
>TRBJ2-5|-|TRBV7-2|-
CASSPPLGETQYF
TGTGCCAGCAGCCCACCTCTAGGGGAGACCCAGTACTTC
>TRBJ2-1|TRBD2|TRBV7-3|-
CASSPRGGSSYNEQFF
TGTGCCAGCAGCCCCCGGGGGGGTAGCTCCTACAATGAGCAGTTCTTC
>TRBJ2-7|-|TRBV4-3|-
CASSQVGKGSYEQYF
TGCGCCAGCAGCCAAGTAGGAAAGGGCTCCTACGAGCAGTACTTC